Included here is one T cell receptor (beta chain) sequence, with context. The antigen is not known. This same CDR3 is encoded by further DNA sequences in the sample. These data originate in a study of high-grade serous ovarian cancer treatment subgroups. The tumor samples were collected prior to definitive surgery or chemotherapy. General observations from the study: Repertoire analysis covered CDR3 alone, not CDR1 or CDR2. Repertoire similarity ranged about 0.095 to 0.8 between tumors of one patient. Spatial context was lost because tumors were sequenced in bulk. TCR relatedness rose with neoantigen level and trended with mutation load.

TCRdb's copy holds only in-frame clones and misses some; the assay was immunoSEQ multiplex PCR. Seen here are more than 5,500 clones, less than 70% observed once, and the top ten hold roughly 14%. Germline values: CDR1 MNHNY, CDR2 SVGAGI (reference sequence). The CDR3 loop spans 12 amino acids. The ends were cut back, 2 bases at V and 4 bases at J, with 2 bases in the middle. This TCR came from a human donor with high-grade serous ovarian cancer. The material sequenced was tumor tissue. This chain uses TRBV6-6 with TRBJ2-2; no clear D. Here the CDR3 reads CASSYRTGELFF. CDR3 DNA: TGTGCCAGCAGTTACCGCACCGGGGAGCTGTTTTTT.